Included here is one T cell receptor (beta chain) sequence, with context. V shed 8 bases and J shed 0 bases, with 11 bases lying between them. CDR1 SNHLY and CDR2 FYNNEI come from the germline V gene. The CDR3 consists of 15 residues. This record belongs to a study of blood T cell repertoires in COVID-19. About the research overall: From the United States, Italy and Spain came samples of acute and convalescent COVID-19.

The protocol was immunoSEQ multiplex PCR, while the TCRdb copy is restricted to in-frame clones and leaves out a portion. The data contain 310,000 or so clones, approximately 90% of them singletons. Recovery meant two consecutive negative NP/OP PCR tests, professional clearance, or resolved symptoms. The receptor was derived from a woman between 18 and 29 years old who had recovered from COVID-19. The sequenced sample was PBMCs or T cells enriched from blood (not recorded which). The chain employs TRBV2 and TRBJ1-6, with D perhaps matching TRBD1 (6 bases). The DNA for the CDR3 is TGTGCCAGCCGGGACACTAGCTCCTATAATTCACCCCTCCACTTT. It translates to CASRDTSSYNSPLHF.